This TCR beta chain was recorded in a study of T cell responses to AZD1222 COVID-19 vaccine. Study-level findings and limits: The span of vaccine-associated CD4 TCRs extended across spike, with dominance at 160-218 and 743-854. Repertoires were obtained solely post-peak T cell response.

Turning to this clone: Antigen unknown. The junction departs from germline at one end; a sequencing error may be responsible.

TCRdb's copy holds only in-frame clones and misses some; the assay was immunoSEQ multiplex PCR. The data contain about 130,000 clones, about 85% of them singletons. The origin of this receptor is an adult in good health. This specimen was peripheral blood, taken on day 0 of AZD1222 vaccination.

CDR3 region: CASSYSHNEQFF. CDR3 DNA sequence: TGTGCCAGCAGTTACTCCCACAATGAGCAGTTCTTC. The chain employs TRBV6-5 and TRBJ2-1; D is unresolved. This CDR3 is built from 12 residues. Germline CDR1 is MNHEY and CDR2 is SVGAGI.